This T cell receptor (beta chain) was sequenced during a study of blood T cell repertoires in COVID-19. For the study at large: From the United States, Italy and Spain came samples of acute and convalescent COVID-19. Nucleic acid was either cDNA or gDNA, and it came from T cells, B-cell-depleted T cells, or PBMCs.

Study processing details: By means of reference gene primer amplification, nucleated cell counts were estimated. Clones were read by immunoSEQ multiplex PCR, and TCRdb kept only the in-frame ones, dropping some. V, J and clone size reflect that table, while D and trimming were determined from the DNA. The sample lists roughly 48,000 clones; approximately 88% were seen once. This clonotype was obtained from a man between 65 and 85 years old with acute or convalescent COVID-19. The source material was peripheral blood.

In DNA form, the CDR3 reads TGCAGCGTTGGGGACAGGGTGGGTCAGCCCCAGCATTTT. Translation: CSVGDRVGQPQHF. The V and J genes are TRBV29-1 and TRBJ1-5, with 9 bases matching TRBD1. Germline values: CDR1 SQVTM, CDR2 ANQGSEA. The V segment lost 4 bases and the J segment 6 bases; nucleotides outside the gene matches: 4. The length of the CDR3 is 13 residues.